This is a list of T cell receptor beta chains from one sample in a study of cytomegalovirus exposure and HLA in healthy donors. Repertoires were generated with immunoSEQ multiplex PCR, while TCRdb's copy carries only in-frame clones and drops some. The sample holds around 90,000 clones; approximately 80% are singletons and the top ten take under 13%. Sequenced: PBMCs. The receptors here all came from a human donor in good health. The CDR3 runs from the conserved cysteine through the conserved F or W. The order of the fields is D gene, J gene, clone size, V gene, CDR3 protein, CDR3 DNA. D genes are given only for firm matches. Some rows mark clone size as missing; the rest say once, few, many or name a class of expanded clone.

>TRBD2|TRBJ2-7|NA|TRBV5-5
CASSLRRSLLAGAHEQYF
TGTGCCAGCAGCTTGCGTAGGTCCCTGCTAGCGGGGGCCCACGAGCAGTACTTC
>TRBD1|TRBJ2-7|NA|TRBV7-2
CASSLRGHEQYF
TGTGCCAGCAGCCTCAGGGGGCACGAGCAGTACTTC
>TRBD1|TRBJ2-2|once|TRBV7-9
CASSLGQGATGELFF
TGTGCCAGCAGCTTGGGGCAGGGGGCCACCGGGGAGCTGTTTTTT
>TRBD1|TRBJ2-7|NA|TRBV7-3
CASSPPGGRATIEQYF
TGTGCCAGCAGCCCTCCAGGGGGCAGGGCGACTATCGAGCAGTACTTC
>TRBD2|TRBJ2-7|NA|TRBV7-9
CASSQSGSYSYEQYF
TGTGCCAGCAGCCAAAGCGGGAGCTACTCCTACGAGCAGTACTTC
>NA|TRBJ1-2|NA|TRBV28
CASSLRTLNAYGYTF
TGTGCCAGCAGTTTAAGGACTCTCAATGCCTATGGCTACACCTTC
>TRBD1|TRBJ2-2|NA|TRBV9
CASSIQPGQGPTGELFF
TGTGCCAGCAGCATACAACCGGGACAGGGGCCCACCGGGGAGCTGTTTTTT
>TRBD1|TRBJ1-3|NA|TRBV5-1
CASSFVPGQGSSSGNTIYF
TGCGCCAGCAGCTTCGTCCCGGGACAGGGGTCGAGCTCTGGAAACACCATATATTTT
>NA|TRBJ1-4|NA|TRBV19
CASSIGGGREKLFF
TGTGCCAGTAGTATAGGAGGGGGACGTGAAAAACTGTTTTTT
>TRBD2|TRBJ2-3|NA|TRBV11-2
CASSSGLALADTQYF
TGTGCCAGCAGCTCTGGACTAGCGTTAGCAGATACGCAGTATTTT
>TRBD1|TRBJ1-5|NA|TRBV7-2
CASSLGTVNQPQHF
TGTGCCAGCAGCTTGGGGACAGTCAATCAGCCCCAGCATTTT
>TRBD1|TRBJ2-3|NA|TRBV28
CASRQGGTDTQYF
TGTGCCAGTCGACAGGGGGGGACAGATACGCAGTATTTT
>TRBD1|TRBJ1-4|few|TRBV28
CASSLFAGQENEKLFF
TGTGCCAGCAGTTTATTCGCGGGACAGGAGAATGAAAAACTGTTTTTT
>NA|TRBJ2-2|NA|TRBV7-3
CASSLNRAAGELFF
TGTGCCAGCAGCTTAAACAGGGCCGCCGGGGAGCTGTTTTTT
>NA|TRBJ2-2|NA|TRBV7-2
CASSLATGATGELFF
TGTGCCAGCAGCTTGGCCACAGGAGCAACCGGGGAGCTGTTTTTT
>TRBD1|TRBJ1-2|NA|TRBV19
CANLGTGAPYGYTF
TGTGCCAATCTTGGGACAGGGGCCCCCTATGGCTACACCTTC